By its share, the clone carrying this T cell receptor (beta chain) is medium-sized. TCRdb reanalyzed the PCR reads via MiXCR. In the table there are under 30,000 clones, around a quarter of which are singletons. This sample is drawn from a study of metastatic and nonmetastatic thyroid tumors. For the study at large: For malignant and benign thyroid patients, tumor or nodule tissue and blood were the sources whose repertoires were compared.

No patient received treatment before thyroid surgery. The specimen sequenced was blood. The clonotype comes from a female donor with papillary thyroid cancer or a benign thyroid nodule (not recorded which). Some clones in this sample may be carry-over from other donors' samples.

For the CDR3, the DNA is TGCAGTGCGGCGGGACTAGCGGCTACCTACGAGCAGTACTTC. Translating it yields CSAAGLAATYEQYF. This rearrangement joins TRBV20-1 to TRBJ2-7, with TRBD2 matching 11 bases. Germline V gene data show CDR1 as DFQATT and CDR2 as SNEGSKA (reference sequence). The CDR3 sequence is 14 residues long. Losses at the gene ends were 6 bases for V and 2 bases for J; bases not matched to a gene: 6.